This passage covers 21 T cell receptor beta chains from one sample sequenced in a study of human T cells and chemical hapten exposure (dated by TCRdb to 2020 to 2022). The time point label, read with the paper, signifies: pre-sensitization, week 0. The treatment or condition label, read with the paper, signifies: therapeutic diphenylcyclopropenone sensitization with weekly scalp DPC. Receptor libraries were prepared by RACE. Sequencing instrument: NextSeq 500. TCRdb reprocessing: public reads trimmed at Q25 with fastp, clones called with MiXCR, in-frame beta chains kept. Identical CDR3 proteins give one entry, which carries the most common genes and DNA. Recorded for this sample are some 90,000 distinct CDR3 sequences; 7.5% to 9.5% of them occurred a single time. Clones ranked in the top ten supply around 2.6% of the sample. The sample was whole blood, taken in connection with sensitization to the hapten diphenylcyclopropenone (DPC). The receptors derive from a man in his forties with alopecia areata. Some clones in this sample may be carry-over from other donors' samples.

This chain connects TRBV7-3 to TRBJ2-2; 10 nucleotides agree with TRBD1. The CDR3 has 15 amino acids. Trimming at V came to 5 bases and at J to 1 base, leaving 1 base not matched to a gene. The V gene's germline CDR1 is SGHTA and CDR2 FQGTGA. CDR3 protein: CASSRDRGNTGELFF. In nucleotides, the CDR3 is TGTGCCAGCAGCCGGGACAGGGGGAACACCGGGGAGCTGTTTTTT.

This clonotype was recorded many times. The gene calls are TRBV7-9 and TRBJ2-7; a weak D match, TRBD1 (6 bases). Trimming left V 1 base short and J 2 bases short, with 18 bases between. CDR1 SEHNR and CDR2 FQNEAQ come from the germline V gene (reference sequence). This CDR3 is 17 amino acids long. The CDR3 DNA sequence: TGTGCCAGCAGCTTAGGAGTGGTGGGGGCCCCTACCTACGAGCAGTACGTC. This sequence encodes CASSLGVVGAPTYEQYV.

There are many counts of this clonotype. The V gene is TRBV5-1, the J gene TRBJ2-3, with D possibly being TRBD2 (5 bases). The CDR3 loop spans 17 amino acids. CDR1 SGHRS and CDR2 YFSETQ come from the germline V gene. The V end lost 4 bases, the J end lost 2 bases, and 20 bases lay between the germline ends. The CDR3: CASSPPGTTQNTDTQYF. CDR3 nucleotides: TGCGCCAGCAGCCCGCCGGGAACAACCCAAAACACAGATACGCAGTATTTT.

Turning to this clonotype: The germline gene is not matched at one end of the junction; a read error may be the cause. The V call is TRBV7-9, the J call TRBJ2-3; the D gene is possibly TRBD1 (6 bases). Germline loops: CDR1 SEHNR, CDR2 FQNEAQ (reference sequence). The CDR3 is 13 amino acids. The CDR3 sequence is CDSSPGATDTQYF. In DNA, the CDR3 is TGTGACAGCAGCCCAGGGGCCACAGATACGCAGTATTTT.

The V gene is TRBV23-1, the J gene TRBJ2-7, with a possible D match to TRBD1 (5 bases). TRBV23-1 has ORF status, its function being uncertain. The CDR3 spans 13 residues. V lost 0 bases and J lost 6, with 9 bases in between. This chain's CDR3 is CASSQSIGVEQYV. The CDR3 DNA reads TGCGCCAGCAGTCAATCGATAGGGGTCGAGCAGTACGTC.

The CDR3 loop is CSVGQSQETQYF. The CDR3 DNA is TGCAGCGTAGGACAGAGCCAAGAGACCCAGTACTTC. The chain employs TRBV29-1 and TRBJ2-5, with D possibly being TRBD1 (6 bases). With 6 bases removed from V and 1 base from J, the gap between germline ends came to 9 bases. Germline lookup yields CDR1 SQVTM and CDR2 ANQGSEA. The CDR3 loop spans 12 amino acids.

This clonotype has only a few counts. J is TRBJ2-7 and V is TRBV10-1; D gene uncertain. The CDR3 loop spans 13 amino acids. The germline V gene encodes CDR1 WNHNN and CDR2 SYGVQD (reference sequence). V lost 3 bases and J lost 2, with 8 bases in between. In DNA, the CDR3 is TGCGCCAGCAGTGATTCAGCCACCTACGAGCAGTACGTC. It encodes CASSDSATYEQYV.

V gene TRBV6-6 combines with J gene TRBJ1-2, with 10 bases aligning to TRBD1. J gave up 8 bases and V 5 bases, and 5 bases lay outside the gene matches. CDR3 size: 13 residues. Germline V gene lookup returns CDR1 MNHNY and CDR2 SVGAGI (reference sequence). The CDR3 nucleotides read TGTGCCAGCAGTAGACAGGGGGCCGGGGGCTACACCTTC. As protein: CASSRQGAGGYTF.

This sequence joins TRBV6-5 and TRBJ2-4, with no clear D. Trimming stripped 6 bases from V and 3 bases from J, with 15 bases between. Germline values: CDR1 MNHEY, CDR2 SVGAGI. The CDR3 runs to 15 residues. For the CDR3, the DNA is TGTGCCAGCAGGCCACTGGGGTACAACAAAAACATTCAGTACTTC. Amino acid sequence: CASRPLGYNKNIQYF.

This sequence joins TRBV19 and TRBJ1-5, with TRBD1 identical over 7 bases. J was trimmed by 4 bases and V by 4 bases; bases with no gene match: 10. CDR1 and CDR2 from the germline V gene are LNHDA and SQIVND (reference sequence). The CDR3 totals 16 residues. The CDR3 loop is CASSTQRTGSNQPQHF. The CDR3 DNA sequence: TGTGCCAGTAGTACCCAGCGGACAGGTTCTAATCAGCCCCAGCATTTT.

The chain links TRBV11-2 to TRBJ2-3; TRBD2 is a possible D gene (5 bases). The CDR3 spans 12 residues. Germline-derived CDR1 and CDR2 are SGHAT and FQNNGV. Trimming pared 1 base from V and 10 bases from J, leaving 9 bases between. CDR3: CASSLVEGAQYF. The DNA of the CDR3 is TGTGCCAGCAGCTTAGTCGAGGGCGCGCAGTATTTT.

This clonotype was counted at least ten times. J is TRBJ2-1 and V is TRBV9; 13 nucleotides line up with TRBD2. Per the germline V gene, CDR1 is SGDLS and CDR2 is YYNGEE. Germline trimming cut 0 bases from V and 7 bases from J; bases unmatched to any gene: 4. This CDR3 has 16 residues. The CDR3 sequence is CASSVATSGRENEQFF. Here the CDR3 DNA reads TGTGCCAGCAGCGTAGCTACTAGCGGGAGGGAGAATGAGCAGTTCTTC. Looking up the rest from reference TRBV9 and TRBJ2-1 gives the full variable domain: DSGVTQTPKHLITATGQRVTLRCSPRSGDLSVYWYQQSLDQGLQFLIQYYNGEERAKGNILERFSAQQFPDLHSELNLSSLELGDSALYFCASSVATSGRENEQFFGPGTRLTVL.

This clonotype has just a few counts. The J gene is TRBJ2-3, the V gene TRBV7-2; no reliable D call. The CDR3 is 15 amino acids. V was clipped by 5 bases and J by 6 bases, with 18 bases between them. Germline V gives CDR1 SGHTA, CDR2 FQGNSA. The CDR3 is CASSAPDLLGDTQYF. The CDR3 DNA follows: TGTGCCAGCAGCGCCCCCGACCTATTGGGGGATACGCAGTATTTT.

This clonotype came up a few times. The chain has TRBV20-1 and TRBJ2-3; 11 positions agree with TRBD2. The CDR3 has 17 amino acids. In germline, CDR1 is DFQATT, CDR2 SNEGSKA (reference sequence). V was pared by 3 bases and J by 1 base, with 9 bases of the junction left unmatched. DNA for the CDR3: TGCAGTGCTAGGGATCCCCAGACTAGCGGGGGCACAGATACGCAGTATTTT. Its protein product is CSARDPQTSGGTDTQYF.

This clonotype has more than one count but fewer than ten. The chain recombines TRBV20-1 with TRBJ2-1, with D tentatively TRBD1 (6 bases). The germline V gene has CDR1 DFQATT and CDR2 SNEGSKA (reference sequence). The ends were cut back, 3 bases at V and 8 bases at J, with 14 bases in the middle. This CDR3 has 13 residues. Here the CDR3 reads CSARRTVLYEQFF. CDR3 DNA sequence: TGCAGTGCTAGGAGGACAGTTCTGTATGAGCAGTTCTTC.

The chain uses TRBV9 and TRBJ2-3, with 10 bases aligning to TRBD2. The length of the CDR3 is 17 residues. Per germline, CDR1 SGDLS and CDR2 YYNGEE. V lost 0 bases to trimming and J lost 6 bases; unmatched junction nucleotides: 10. In nucleotides, the CDR3 is TGTGCCAGCAGCGTAGTATCTAGCGGGAGTAGAGGGGATACGCAGTATTTT. Translated: CASSVVSSGSRGDTQYF.

This clonotype was counted between two and nine times. The J gene is TRBJ1-1, the V gene TRBV12-3 or TRBV12-4, with D perhaps matching TRBD1 (5 bases). The V gene lost 3 bases and the J gene lost 6 bases, with 11 bases spanning the gap. The CDR3 runs 13 residues. The CDR3 reads CASSLRGLAEAFF. CDR3 nucleotides: TGTGCCAGCAGTTTGCGGGGCTTAGCTGAAGCTTTCTTT.

In this sample, this clonotype turned up many times. This rearrangement joins TRBV6-5 to TRBJ1-1, with 7 bases fitting TRBD1. The V gene's germline CDR1 is MNHEY and CDR2 SVGAGI. This CDR3 comprises 15 residues. Trimming at V came to 0 bases and at J to 5 bases, leaving 6 bases not matched to a gene. CDR3 nucleotide sequence: TGTGCCAGCAGTTACTCTCCAGGGGGAAGGACTGAAGCTTTCTTT. This translates into CASSYSPGGRTEAFF.

This clonotype has only a few counts. The V gene is TRBV27, the J gene TRBJ1-1; D might be TRBD1 (5 bases). V lost 0 bases and J lost 0, with 8 bases in between. There are 15 residues in the CDR3. Looked up from germline, CDR1 is MNHEY and CDR2 is SMNVEV (reference sequence). The CDR3 reads CASSLSAGMNTEAFF. The CDR3 region has the DNA TGTGCCAGCAGTTTATCAGCAGGGATGAACACTGAAGCTTTCTTT.

The chain joins TRBV24-1 to TRBJ2-7, with D possibly being TRBD2 (5 bases). There are 17 residues in the CDR3. Between the trimmed V and J ends, which lost 0 bases and 3 bases, there was a span of 17 bases. The germline CDR1 and CDR2 sequences are KGHDR and SFDVKD. The CDR3 DNA sequence: TGTGCCACCAGTGATTTGCAAGGTGAGCGGTTGATCTACGAGCAGTACGTC. It is translated as CATSDLQGERLIYEQYV.

The V and J genes are TRBV3-1 and TRBJ1-3; D is uncertain. Trimming cost V 1 base and J 0 bases, with 7 bases left between them. The CDR3 runs 15 residues. Germline V gene sequence: CDR1 LGHDT, CDR2 YNNKEL (reference sequence). CDR3 nucleotide sequence: TGTGCCAGCAGCCAAGGAAGTCCCTCTGGAAACACCATATATTTT. It specifies CASSQGSPSGNTIYF.